Here is one T cell receptor beta chain with its context. Its cognate antigen is unknown. The sample belongs to a study of T-cell reconstitution after alpha-beta-depleted transplantation in children. This CDR3 is built from 12 residues. V was clipped by 5 bases and J by 7 bases, with 12 bases between them. Per germline, CDR1 SGHTA and CDR2 FQGNSA. Using unique molecular identifiers, the investigators prepared the TCRbeta library. Using its own MiXCR run on the PCR reads, TCRdb lists one record per CDR3 protein. Altogether 95,000 to 150,000 distinct CDR3 sequences are present, more than 20% being singletons, with the ten largest covering about 11%. Whole-study findings and limits: In some patients, recipient T cells and intrathymic progenitors surviving conditioning explained high day-60 diversity.

V gene TRBV7-2 combines with J gene TRBJ2-7, with D possibly TRBD1 on 6 matching bases. The sequencing here drew on PBMCs, mostly from graft donor cells, taken 180 days after TCRalphabeta/CD19-depleted stem cell transplant. The receptor was derived from a male patient aged 2-9 years who had a stem cell transplant for chronic granulomatous disease, so the T cells may come from the graft donor. This CDR3 is CASSPTGREQYF. CDR3 DNA sequence: TGTGCCAGCAGCCCTACAGGGCGGGAGCAGTACTTC.